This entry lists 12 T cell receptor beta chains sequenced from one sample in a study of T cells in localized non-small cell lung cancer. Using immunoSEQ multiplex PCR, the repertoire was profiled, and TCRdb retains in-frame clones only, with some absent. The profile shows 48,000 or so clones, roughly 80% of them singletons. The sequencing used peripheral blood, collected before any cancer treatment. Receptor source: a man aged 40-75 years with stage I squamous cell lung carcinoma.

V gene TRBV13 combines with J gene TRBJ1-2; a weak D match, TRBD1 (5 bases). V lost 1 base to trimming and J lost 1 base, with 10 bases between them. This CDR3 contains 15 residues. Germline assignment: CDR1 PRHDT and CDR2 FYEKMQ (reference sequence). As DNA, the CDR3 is TGTGCCAGCAGCTTAGCGGGGGAGGGTAACTATGGCTACACCTTC. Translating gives CASSLAGEGNYGYTF.

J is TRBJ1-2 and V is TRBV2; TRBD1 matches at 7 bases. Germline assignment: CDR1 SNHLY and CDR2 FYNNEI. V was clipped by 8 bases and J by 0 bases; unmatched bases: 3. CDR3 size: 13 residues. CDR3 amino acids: CASGDSTNYGYTF. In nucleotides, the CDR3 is TGTGCCAGCGGGGACAGTACTAACTATGGCTACACCTTC.

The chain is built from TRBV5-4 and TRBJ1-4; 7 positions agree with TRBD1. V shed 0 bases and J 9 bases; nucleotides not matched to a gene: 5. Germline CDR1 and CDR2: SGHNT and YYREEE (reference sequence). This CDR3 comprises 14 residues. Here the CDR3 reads CASSLEGTVKKLFF. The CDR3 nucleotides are TGTGCCAGCAGCTTGGAAGGGACAGTCAAAAAACTGTTTTTT.

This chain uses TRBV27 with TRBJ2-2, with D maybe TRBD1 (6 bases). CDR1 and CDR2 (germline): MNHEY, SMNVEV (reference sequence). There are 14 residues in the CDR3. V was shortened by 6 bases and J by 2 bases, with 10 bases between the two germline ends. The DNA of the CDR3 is TGTGCCAGCAGGAGGGACACCAACACCGGGGAGCTGTTTTTT. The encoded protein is CASRRDTNTGELFF.

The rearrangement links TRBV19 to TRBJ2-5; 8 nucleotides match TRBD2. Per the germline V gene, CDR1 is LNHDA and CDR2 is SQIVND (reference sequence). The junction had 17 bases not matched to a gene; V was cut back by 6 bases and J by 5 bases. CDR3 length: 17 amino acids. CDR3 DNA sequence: TGTGCCAGTAGCCGAGGGTGGGCTAGCGGGCCGACGGAGACCCAGTACTTC. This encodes CASSRGWASGPTETQYF.

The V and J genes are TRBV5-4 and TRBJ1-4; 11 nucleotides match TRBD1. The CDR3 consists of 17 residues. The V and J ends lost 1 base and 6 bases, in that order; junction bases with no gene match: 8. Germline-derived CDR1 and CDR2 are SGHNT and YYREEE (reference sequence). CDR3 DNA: TGTGCCAGCAGCTTGTTGGGACAGGGGGGAAAAGATGAAAAACTGTTTTTT. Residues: CASSLLGQGGKDEKLFF. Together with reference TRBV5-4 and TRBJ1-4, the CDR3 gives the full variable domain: ETGVTQSPTHLIKTRGQQVTLRCSSQSGHNTVSWYQQALGQGPQFIFQYYREEENGRGNFPPRFSGLQFPNYSSELNVNALELDDSALYLCASSLLGQGGKDEKLFFGSGTQLSVL.

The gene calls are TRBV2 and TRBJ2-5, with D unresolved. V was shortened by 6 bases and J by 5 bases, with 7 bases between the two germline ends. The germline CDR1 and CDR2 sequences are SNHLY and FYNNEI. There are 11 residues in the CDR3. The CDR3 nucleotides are TGTGCCAGCAGGGTAGAGGAGACCCAGTACTTC. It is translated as CASRVEETQYF.

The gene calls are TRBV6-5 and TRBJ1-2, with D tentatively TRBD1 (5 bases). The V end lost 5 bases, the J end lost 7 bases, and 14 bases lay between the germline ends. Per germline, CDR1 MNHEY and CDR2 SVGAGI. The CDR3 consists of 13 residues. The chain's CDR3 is CASSPGLVVGYTF. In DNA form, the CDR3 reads TGTGCCAGCAGTCCAGGGTTGGTTGTTGGCTACACCTTC.

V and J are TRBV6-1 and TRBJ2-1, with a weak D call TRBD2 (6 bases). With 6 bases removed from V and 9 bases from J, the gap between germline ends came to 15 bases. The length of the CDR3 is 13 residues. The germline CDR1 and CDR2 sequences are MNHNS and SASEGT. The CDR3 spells CASRMEGSAEQFF. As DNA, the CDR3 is TGTGCCAGCAGGATGGAGGGGTCGGCTGAGCAGTTCTTC.

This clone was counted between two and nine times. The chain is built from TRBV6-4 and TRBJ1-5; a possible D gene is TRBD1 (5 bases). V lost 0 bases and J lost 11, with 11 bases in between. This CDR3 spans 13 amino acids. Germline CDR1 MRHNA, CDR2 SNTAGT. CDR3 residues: CASSDSLWGAQHF. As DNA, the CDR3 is TGTGCCAGCAGTGACTCGCTTTGGGGGGCCCAGCATTTT.

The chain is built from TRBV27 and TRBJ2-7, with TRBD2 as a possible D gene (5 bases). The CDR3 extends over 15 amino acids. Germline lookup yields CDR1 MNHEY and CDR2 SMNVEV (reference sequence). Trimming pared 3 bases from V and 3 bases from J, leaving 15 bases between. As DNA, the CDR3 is TGTGCCAGCAGTTTTAGGCCGGGAATGGGCTACGAGCAGTACTTC. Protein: CASSFRPGMGYEQYF.

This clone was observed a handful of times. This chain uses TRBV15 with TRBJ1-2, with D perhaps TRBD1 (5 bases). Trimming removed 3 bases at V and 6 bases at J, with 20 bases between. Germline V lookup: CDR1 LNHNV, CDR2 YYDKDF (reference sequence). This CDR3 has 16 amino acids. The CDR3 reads CATSSSGTHRGDGYTF. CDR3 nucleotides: TGTGCCACCAGCAGTTCAGGGACTCATCGCGGGGATGGCTACACCTTC.